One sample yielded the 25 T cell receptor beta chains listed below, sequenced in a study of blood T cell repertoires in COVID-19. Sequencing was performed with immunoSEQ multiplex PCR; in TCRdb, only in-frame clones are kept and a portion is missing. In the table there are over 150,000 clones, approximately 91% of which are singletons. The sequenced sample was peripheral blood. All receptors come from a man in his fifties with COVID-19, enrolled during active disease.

The DNA for the CDR3 is TGTGCCAGCAGAGAACAGGGGTCGGGCGCTGAAGCTTTCTTT. It codes for CASREQGSGAEAFF. The chain has TRBV28 and TRBJ1-1, with 7 nucleotides matching TRBD1. The CDR3 runs 14 residues. The V gene's germline CDR1 is MDHEN and CDR2 SYDVKM. The trim removed 6 bases at V and 6 bases at J, leaving 10 bases unmatched.

The CDR3 protein is CASKNGGQGTNEQYF. Written as DNA, the CDR3 is TGTGCCAGCAAAAACGGGGGTCAGGGCACCAACGAGCAGTACTTC. The chain is built from TRBV6-5 and TRBJ2-7, with a possible D match to TRBD2 (6 bases). CDR3 length equals 15 residues. V was pared by 7 bases and J by 5 bases, with 21 bases between. CDR1 and CDR2 from the germline V gene are MNHEY and SVGAGI.

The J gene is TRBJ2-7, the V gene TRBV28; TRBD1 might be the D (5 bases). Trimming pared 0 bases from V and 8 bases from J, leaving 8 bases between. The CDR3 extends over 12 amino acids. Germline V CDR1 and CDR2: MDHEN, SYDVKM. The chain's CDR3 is CASSLWQGKQYF. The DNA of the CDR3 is TGTGCCAGCAGTTTATGGCAGGGCAAGCAGTACTTC.

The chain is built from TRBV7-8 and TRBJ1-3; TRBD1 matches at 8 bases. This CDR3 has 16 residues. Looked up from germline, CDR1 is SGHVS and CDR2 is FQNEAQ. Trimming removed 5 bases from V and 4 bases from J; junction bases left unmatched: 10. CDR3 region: CASSPRTGPRGNTIYF. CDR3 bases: TGTGCCAGCAGCCCTCGGACAGGGCCGCGGGGAAACACCATATATTTT.

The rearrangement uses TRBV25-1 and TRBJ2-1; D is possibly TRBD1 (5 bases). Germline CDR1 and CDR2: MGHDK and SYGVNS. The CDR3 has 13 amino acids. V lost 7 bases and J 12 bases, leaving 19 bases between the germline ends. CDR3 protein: CASKFGGGARQFF. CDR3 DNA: TGTGCCAGCAAGTTCGGTGGTGGGGCGCGGCAGTTCTTC.

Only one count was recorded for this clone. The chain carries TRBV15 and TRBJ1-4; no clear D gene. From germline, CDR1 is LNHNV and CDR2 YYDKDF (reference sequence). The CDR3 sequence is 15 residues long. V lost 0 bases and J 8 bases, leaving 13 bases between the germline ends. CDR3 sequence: CATSRDVGSGEKLFF. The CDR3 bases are TGTGCCACCAGCAGAGATGTGGGGAGCGGCGAAAAACTGTTTTTT. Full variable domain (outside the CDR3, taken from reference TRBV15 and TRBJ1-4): DAMVIQNPRYQVTQFGKPVTLSCSQTLNHNVMYWYQQKSSQAPKLLFHYYDKDFNNEADTPDNFQSRRPNTSFCFLDIRSPGLGDTAMYLCATSRDVGSGEKLFFGSGTQLSVL.

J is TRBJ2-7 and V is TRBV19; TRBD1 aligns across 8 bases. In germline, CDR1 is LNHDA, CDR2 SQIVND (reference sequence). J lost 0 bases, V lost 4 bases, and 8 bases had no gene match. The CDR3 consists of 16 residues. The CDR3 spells CASSTRRQGPSYEQYF. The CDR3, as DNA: TGTGCCAGTAGTACCCGCCGACAGGGGCCCTCCTACGAGCAGTACTTC.

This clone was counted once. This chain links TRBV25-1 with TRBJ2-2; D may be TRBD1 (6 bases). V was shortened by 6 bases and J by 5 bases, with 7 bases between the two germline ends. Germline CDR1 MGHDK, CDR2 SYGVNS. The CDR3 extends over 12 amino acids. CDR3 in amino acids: CASSRGTGELFF. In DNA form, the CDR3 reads TGTGCCAGCAGCAGGGGTACCGGGGAGCTGTTTTTT.

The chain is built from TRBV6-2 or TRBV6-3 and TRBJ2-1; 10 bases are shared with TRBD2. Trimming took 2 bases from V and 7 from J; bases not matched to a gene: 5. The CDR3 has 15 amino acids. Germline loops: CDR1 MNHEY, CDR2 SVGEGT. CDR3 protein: CASSYQAGGWNEQFF. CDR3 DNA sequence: TGTGCCAGCAGTTACCAAGCGGGGGGGTGGAATGAGCAGTTCTTC.

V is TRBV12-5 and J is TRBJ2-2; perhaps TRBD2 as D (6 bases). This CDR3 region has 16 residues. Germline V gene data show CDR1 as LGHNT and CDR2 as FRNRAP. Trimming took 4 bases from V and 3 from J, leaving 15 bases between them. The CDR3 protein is CASGYWEAWDTGELFF. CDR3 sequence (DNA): TGTGCTAGTGGTTACTGGGAGGCTTGGGACACCGGGGAGCTGTTTTTT.

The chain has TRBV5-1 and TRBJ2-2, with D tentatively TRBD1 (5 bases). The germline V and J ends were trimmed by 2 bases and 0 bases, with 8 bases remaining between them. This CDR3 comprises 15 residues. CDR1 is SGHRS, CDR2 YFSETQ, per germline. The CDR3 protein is CASSLYRTNTGELFF. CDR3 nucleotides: TGCGCCAGCAGCTTATACAGGACGAACACCGGGGAGCTGTTTTTT.

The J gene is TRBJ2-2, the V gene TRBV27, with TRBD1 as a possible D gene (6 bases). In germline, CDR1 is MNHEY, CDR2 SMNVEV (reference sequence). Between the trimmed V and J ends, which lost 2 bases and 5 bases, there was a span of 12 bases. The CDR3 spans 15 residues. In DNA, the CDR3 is TGTGCCAGCAGTTTACTGGGGGCGCGGACCGGGGAGCTGTTTTTT. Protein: CASSLLGARTGELFF.

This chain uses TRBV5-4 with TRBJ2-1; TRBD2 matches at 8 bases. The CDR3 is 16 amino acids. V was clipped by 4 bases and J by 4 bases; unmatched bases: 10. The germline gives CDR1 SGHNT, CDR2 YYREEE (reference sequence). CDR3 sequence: CASSTGGGGPYNEQFF. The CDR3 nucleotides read TGTGCCAGCAGCACGGGGGGCGGGGGGCCTTACAATGAGCAGTTCTTC.

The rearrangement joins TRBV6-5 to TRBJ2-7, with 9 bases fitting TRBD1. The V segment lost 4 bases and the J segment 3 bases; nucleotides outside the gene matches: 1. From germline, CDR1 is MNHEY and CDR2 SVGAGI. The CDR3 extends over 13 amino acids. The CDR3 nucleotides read TGTGCCAGCAGTTGGGGACAGGGCTACGAGCAGTACTTC. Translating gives CASSWGQGYEQYF.

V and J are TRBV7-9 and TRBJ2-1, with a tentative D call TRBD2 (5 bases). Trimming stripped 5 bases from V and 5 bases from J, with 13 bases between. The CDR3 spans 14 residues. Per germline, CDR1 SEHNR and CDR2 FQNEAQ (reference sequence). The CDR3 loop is CASSNPPGNNEQFF. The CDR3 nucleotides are TGTGCCAGCAGCAATCCTCCGGGGAACAATGAGCAGTTCTTC.

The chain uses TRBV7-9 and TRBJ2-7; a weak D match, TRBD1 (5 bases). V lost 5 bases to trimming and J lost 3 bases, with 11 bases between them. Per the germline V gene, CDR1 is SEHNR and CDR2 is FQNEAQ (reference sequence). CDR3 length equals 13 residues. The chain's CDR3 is CASSTDTGYEQYF. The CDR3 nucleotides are TGTGCCAGCAGCACGGACACAGGCTACGAGCAGTACTTC. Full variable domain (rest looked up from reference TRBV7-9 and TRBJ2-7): DTGVSQNPRHKITKRGQNVTFRCDPISEHNRLYWYRQTLGQGPEFLTYFQNEAQLEKSRLLSDRFSAERPKGSFSTLEIQRTEQGDSAMYLCASSTDTGYEQYFGPGTRLTVT.

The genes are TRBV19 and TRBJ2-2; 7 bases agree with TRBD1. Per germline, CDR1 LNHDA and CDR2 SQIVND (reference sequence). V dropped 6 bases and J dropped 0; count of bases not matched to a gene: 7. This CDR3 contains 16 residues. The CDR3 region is CASRVPTGSNTGELFF. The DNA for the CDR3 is TGTGCCAGTAGAGTCCCGACAGGGTCGAACACCGGGGAGCTGTTTTTT.

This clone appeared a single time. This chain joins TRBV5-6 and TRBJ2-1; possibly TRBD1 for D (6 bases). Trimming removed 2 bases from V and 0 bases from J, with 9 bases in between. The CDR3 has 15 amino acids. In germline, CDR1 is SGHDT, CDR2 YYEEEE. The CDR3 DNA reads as TGTGCCAGCAGCTTATCGGACAGCTCCTACAATGAGCAGTTCTTC. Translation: CASSLSDSSYNEQFF. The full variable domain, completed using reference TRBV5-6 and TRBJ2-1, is DAGVTQSPTHLIKTRGQQVTLRCSPKSGHDTVSWYQQALGQGPQFIFQYYEEEERQRGNFPDRFSGHQFPNYSSELNVNALLLGDSALYLCASSLSDSSYNEQFFGPGTRLTVL.

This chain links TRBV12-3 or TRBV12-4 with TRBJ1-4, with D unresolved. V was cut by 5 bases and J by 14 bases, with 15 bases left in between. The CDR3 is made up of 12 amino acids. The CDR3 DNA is TGTGCCAGCAGTGCCCGGGTACCGGGGCTGTTTTTT. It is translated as CASSARVPGLFF.

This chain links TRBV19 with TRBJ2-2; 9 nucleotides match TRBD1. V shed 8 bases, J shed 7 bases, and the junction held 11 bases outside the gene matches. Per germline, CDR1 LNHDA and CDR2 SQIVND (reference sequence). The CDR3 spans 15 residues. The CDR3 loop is CASSPGQGSHGELFF. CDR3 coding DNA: TGTGCCAGTTCACCGGGACAGGGTTCTCACGGGGAGCTGTTTTTT.

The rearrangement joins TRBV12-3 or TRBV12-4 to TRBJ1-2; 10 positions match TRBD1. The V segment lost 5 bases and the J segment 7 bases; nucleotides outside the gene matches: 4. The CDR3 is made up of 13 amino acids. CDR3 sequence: CASSRTGGVGYTF. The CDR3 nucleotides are TGTGCCAGCAGTCGGACAGGGGGAGTTGGCTACACCTTC.

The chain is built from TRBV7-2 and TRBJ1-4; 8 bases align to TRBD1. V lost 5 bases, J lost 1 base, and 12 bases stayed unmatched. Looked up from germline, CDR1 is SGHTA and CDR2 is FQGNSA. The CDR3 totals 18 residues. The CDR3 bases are TGTGCCAGCAGCCGCGGGATTCAGGGGGCCCTAACTAATGAAAAACTGTTTTTT. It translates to CASSRGIQGALTNEKLFF.

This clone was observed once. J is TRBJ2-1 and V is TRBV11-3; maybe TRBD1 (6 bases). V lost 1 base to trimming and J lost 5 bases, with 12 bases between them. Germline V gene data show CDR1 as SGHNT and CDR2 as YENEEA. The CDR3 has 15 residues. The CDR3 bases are TGTGCCAGCAGCTTAGGAACAGGGATAAACAATGAGCAGTTCTTC. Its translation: CASSLGTGINNEQFF.

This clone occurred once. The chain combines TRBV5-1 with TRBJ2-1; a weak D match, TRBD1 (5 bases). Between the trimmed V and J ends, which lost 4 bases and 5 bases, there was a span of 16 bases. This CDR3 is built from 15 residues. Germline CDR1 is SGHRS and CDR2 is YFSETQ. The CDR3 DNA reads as TGCGCCAGCAGCCCAGGAGACAGTGTGGACAATGAGCAGTTCTTC. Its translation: CASSPGDSVDNEQFF.

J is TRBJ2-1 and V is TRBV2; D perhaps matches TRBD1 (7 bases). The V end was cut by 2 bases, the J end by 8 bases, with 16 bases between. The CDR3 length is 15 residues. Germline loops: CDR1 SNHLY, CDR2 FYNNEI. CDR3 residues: CASSELAGGSDEQFF. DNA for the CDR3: TGTGCCAGCAGTGAATTAGCAGGGGGGAGTGATGAGCAGTTCTTC.